A single sample gave rise to the 28 T cell receptor beta chains below, sequenced in a study of cytomegalovirus exposure and HLA in healthy donors. Primers for the PCR totalled 60 Vbeta and 13 Jbeta. Profiling relied on immunoSEQ multiplex PCR, and the TCRdb table lists in-frame clones only, not all of them. The clone table shows some 70,000 clones, with the ten largest holding 4.5% to 6%. The sequenced material came from PBMCs. The receptor set was obtained from a man aged 40-49 years in good health and CMV-seronegative.

The chain has TRBV13 and TRBJ2-5, with D possibly being TRBD1 (6 bases). The CDR3 contains 15 residues. From germline, CDR1 is PRHDT and CDR2 FYEKMQ (reference sequence). Trimming cost V 3 bases and J 0 bases, with 11 bases left between them. CDR3: CASSLRSGDQETQYF. The CDR3 DNA reads TGTGCCAGCAGCTTGAGGTCAGGGGACCAAGAGACCCAGTACTTC.

The rearrangement joins TRBV5-5 to TRBJ1-1; D unresolved. Trimming pared 0 bases from V and 0 bases from J, leaving 9 bases between. The CDR3 spans 15 residues. Germline lookup yields CDR1 SGHKS and CDR2 YYEKEE (reference sequence). The CDR3 DNA follows: TGTGCCAGCAGCTTGGCTAGCCTCATGAACACTGAAGCTTTCTTT. Its protein product is CASSLASLMNTEAFF.

The V call is TRBV10-3, the J call TRBJ2-3, with TRBD2 matching over 11 bases. This CDR3 has 17 residues. Unmatched junction bases numbered 6, after V lost 2 bases and J lost 2 bases. Germline V gene lookup returns CDR1 ENHRY and CDR2 SYGVKD. CDR3 coding DNA: TGTGCCATCAGTGAGGGGCTAGCGGGAGGAAACACAGATACGCAGTATTTT. It encodes CAISEGLAGGNTDTQYF.

This chain links TRBV5-1 with TRBJ2-3; D might be TRBD1 (6 bases). Deletions cut 4 bases from V and 3 bases from J, with 15 bases between. Germline V CDR1 and CDR2: SGHRS, YFSETQ. The CDR3 consists of 15 residues. This CDR3 reads CASSINRASTDTQYF. The DNA of the CDR3 is TGCGCCAGCAGCATTAACAGGGCTAGTACAGATACGCAGTATTTT.

This chain joins TRBV29-1 and TRBJ2-5; D is perhaps TRBD2 (5 bases). The ends were cut back, 1 base at V and 11 bases at J, with 14 bases in the middle. Germline V lookup: CDR1 SQVTM, CDR2 ANQGSEA. The length of the CDR3 is 12 residues. The chain's CDR3 is CSVEGKTGKQYF. The CDR3 DNA is TGCAGCGTTGAAGGGAAAACGGGGAAGCAGTACTTC.

The V and J genes are TRBV19 and TRBJ1-1, with D possibly matching TRBD1 (5 bases). Trimming removed 3 bases from V and 4 bases from J, with 12 bases in between. Per the germline V gene, CDR1 is LNHDA and CDR2 is SQIVND (reference sequence). CDR3 length equals 14 residues. DNA for the CDR3: TGTGCCAGTAGTATCAGGGCGAAGAGCACTGAAGCTTTCTTT. It encodes CASSIRAKSTEAFF. The whole variable domain, remainder taken from reference TRBV19 and TRBJ1-1, is DGGITQSPKYLFRKEGQNVTLSCEQNLNHDAMYWYRQDPGQGLRLIYYSQIVNDFQKGDIAEGYSVSREKKESFPLTVTSAQKNPTAFYLCASSIRAKSTEAFFGQGTRLTVV.

The rearrangement uses TRBV28 and TRBJ2-7, with 8 bases that match TRBD2. Trimming at V came to 0 bases and at J to 5 bases, leaving 6 bases not matched to a gene. The length of the CDR3 is 15 residues. Germline CDR1 is MDHEN and CDR2 is SYDVKM. In nucleotides, the CDR3 is TGTGCCAGCAGTTTATGGAGCGGGAGTTCCCACGAGCAGTACTTC. It translates to CASSLWSGSSHEQYF. Looking up the rest from reference TRBV28 and TRBJ2-7 gives the full variable domain: DVKVTQSSRYLVKRTGEKVFLECVQDMDHENMFWYRQDPGLGLRLIYFSYDVKMKEKGDIPEGYSVSREKKERFSLILESASTNQTSMYLCASSLWSGSSHEQYFGPGTRLTVT.

The genes are TRBV7-8 and TRBJ1-4; 10 bases fit TRBD1. J was trimmed by 6 bases and V by 5 bases; bases with no gene match: 12. Germline CDR1 is SGHVS and CDR2 is FQNEAQ. The CDR3 length is 17 residues. DNA for the CDR3: TGTGCCAGCAGCCGATTGGGGACAGGGGTGAGAGATGAAAAACTGTTTTTT. This encodes CASSRLGTGVRDEKLFF.

The gene calls are TRBV7-6 and TRBJ2-7; TRBD1 aligns across 10 bases. V shed 5 bases, J shed 2 bases, and the junction held 3 bases outside the gene matches. The germline V gene encodes CDR1 SGHVS and CDR2 FNYEAQ. This CDR3 is 14 amino acids long. CDR3 residues: CASSPGQGTYEQYF. The CDR3 nucleotides read TGTGCCAGCAGCCCGGGACAGGGGACCTACGAGCAGTACTTC. Filled out from reference TRBV7-6 and TRBJ2-7, the complete variable domain reads GAGVSQSPRYKVTKRGQDVALRCDPISGHVSLYWYRQALGQGPEFLTYFNYEAQQDKSGLPNDRFSAERPEGSISTLTIQRTEQRDSAMYRCASSPGQGTYEQYFGPGTRLTVT.

The chain is built from TRBV30 and TRBJ2-2, with D unresolved. Germline V gives CDR1 GTSNPN, CDR2 SVGIG (reference sequence). The V end lost 1 base, the J end lost 8 bases, and 2 bases lay between the germline ends. This CDR3 is built from 10 residues. DNA of the CDR3: TGTGCCTGGAGTGCGGGGGAGCTGTTTTTT. It specifies CAWSAGELFF.

This chain links TRBV11-2 with TRBJ1-4; D may be TRBD1 (6 bases). V lost 4 bases and J 4 bases, leaving 10 bases between the germline ends. The germline CDR1 and CDR2 sequences are SGHAT and FQNNGV. CDR3 length equals 14 residues. CDR3 coding DNA: TGTGCCAGCAGCTCCGGGACAAATAATGAAAAACTGTTTTTT. Residues: CASSSGTNNEKLFF.

V is TRBV30 and J is TRBJ2-3, with a possible D match to TRBD2 (6 bases). The V gene's germline CDR1 is GTSNPN and CDR2 SVGIG (reference sequence). The CDR3 has 18 amino acids. The germline V and J ends were trimmed by 1 base and 4 bases, with 24 bases remaining between them. The CDR3: CAWSAYGRTSRGADTQYF. The CDR3 region has the DNA TGTGCCTGGAGTGCATATGGGAGGACATCCCGAGGAGCAGATACGCAGTATTTT. Looking up the rest from reference TRBV30 and TRBJ2-3 gives the full variable domain: SQTIHQWPATLVQPVGSPLSLECTVEGTSNPNLYWYRQAAGRGLQLLFYSVGIGQISSEVPQNLSASRPQDRQFILSSKKLLLSDSGFYLCAWSAYGRTSRGADTQYFGPGTRLTVL.

The rearrangement links TRBV6-5 to TRBJ2-3; no clear D. The CDR3 is 13 residues long. Trimming left V 6 bases short and J 5 bases short, with 12 bases between. Germline V gene data show CDR1 as MNHEY and CDR2 as SVGAGI. The CDR3 protein is CASSRLPRDTQYF. In DNA form, the CDR3 reads TGTGCCAGCAGCCGACTGCCCCGAGATACGCAGTATTTT.

This chain links TRBV2 with TRBJ2-3; 8 bases align to TRBD2. V was clipped by 5 bases and J by 5 bases; unmatched bases: 3. This CDR3 has 13 residues. Germline V lookup: CDR1 SNHLY, CDR2 FYNNEI. The CDR3 spells CASSRRGEDTQYF. The DNA of the CDR3 is TGTGCCAGCAGTAGGCGGGGGGAAGATACGCAGTATTTT.

The chain couples TRBV4-3 to TRBJ1-2; a possible D gene is TRBD1 (5 bases). This CDR3 comprises 16 residues. Germline V gene data show CDR1 as LGHNA and CDR2 as YSLEER. Between the trimmed V and J ends, which lost 7 bases and 4 bases, there was a span of 22 bases. The CDR3 DNA sequence: TGCGCCAGCACCCGAGGGAGGGGAGCAGGGACCTATGGCTACACCTTC. This translates into CASTRGRGAGTYGYTF.

The chain carries TRBV7-2 and TRBJ1-5; D perhaps matches TRBD1 (6 bases). Germline V gene lookup returns CDR1 SGHTA and CDR2 FQGNSA. Trimming stripped 5 bases from V and 7 bases from J, with 12 bases between. This CDR3 is 13 amino acids long. The CDR3 loop reads CASSLTQGQPQHF. As DNA, the CDR3 is TGTGCCAGCAGCCTAACCCAGGGGCAGCCCCAGCATTTT.

The chain employs TRBV5-1 and TRBJ1-4, with 10 bases lining up with TRBD1. Per the germline V gene, CDR1 is SGHRS and CDR2 is YFSETQ. This CDR3 is 15 amino acids long. V shed 0 bases, J shed 8 bases, and the junction held 4 bases outside the gene matches. The CDR3 DNA is TGCGCCAGCAGCTTGGCCGGGACAGGGGACGAAAAACTGTTTTTT. Translating it yields CASSLAGTGDEKLFF.

V usage is TRBV2 and J usage is TRBJ1-3; D not certain. V lost 7 bases and J 0 bases, leaving 10 bases between the germline ends. CDR1 is SNHLY, CDR2 FYNNEI, per germline. CDR3 size: 14 residues. CDR3 protein: CASKDGSSGNTIYF. Written as DNA, the CDR3 is TGTGCCAGCAAGGATGGGAGCTCTGGAAACACCATATATTTT.

CDR3 bases: TGTGCCAGCAGCTTTTCAAGACAGGGGGCGCGCACTGAAGCTTTCTTT. It encodes CASSFSRQGARTEAFF. This chain joins TRBV5-6 and TRBJ1-1, with 10 bases aligning to TRBD1. The trim removed 2 bases at V and 4 bases at J, leaving 8 bases unmatched. The CDR3 has 16 amino acids. The germline CDR1 and CDR2 sequences are SGHDT and YYEEEE.

Points on this clone: The CDR3 carries no conserved terminal phenylalanine or tryptophan, so it likely arises from a read error. The rearrangement uses TRBV27 and TRBJ1-5, with TRBD1 matching 11 bases. The trim removed 8 bases at V and 5 bases at J, leaving 8 bases unmatched. CDR1 and CDR2 from the germline V gene are MNHEY and SMNVEV (reference sequence). The CDR3 length is 15 residues. The CDR3 reads CASSAGTGGDQPQHS. The CDR3 coding sequence is TGTGCCAGCTCCGCCGGGACAGGGGGTGATCAGCCCCAGCATTCT.

The chain recombines TRBV13 with TRBJ1-1, with 7 bases lining up with TRBD1. This CDR3 is built from 15 residues. The ends lost 6 bases at V and 4 bases at J; junction bases unmatched: 11. Germline V gene data show CDR1 as PRHDT and CDR2 as FYEKMQ (reference sequence). CDR3 residues: CASRLDRAALTEAFF. The CDR3 DNA is TGTGCCAGCAGACTAGACAGGGCAGCGCTCACTGAAGCTTTCTTT.

This chain joins TRBV4-1 and TRBJ2-7; no definite D call. Trimming took off 1 base at V and 2 bases at J, with 12 bases between the two ends. The CDR3 runs to 15 residues. The germline gives CDR1 MGHRA, CDR2 YSYEKL. CDR3 sequence (DNA): TGCGCCAGCAGCCAAGTTCAGGAACTCCCCTACGAGCAGTACTTC. Its protein product is CASSQVQELPYEQYF.

This chain connects TRBV19 to TRBJ1-5, with unresolved D. CDR1 LNHDA and CDR2 SQIVND come from the germline V gene (reference sequence). CDR3 length equals 16 residues. The V gene lost 5 bases and the J gene lost 0 bases, with 14 bases spanning the gap. The CDR3 here is CASSRRHQYSNQPQHF. DNA for the CDR3: TGTGCCAGTAGTCGCCGACACCAATATAGCAATCAGCCCCAGCATTTT.

The chain couples TRBV28 to TRBJ2-1, with 8 bases aligning to TRBD2. Trimming at V came to 6 bases and at J to 4 bases, leaving 11 bases not matched to a gene. Per the germline V gene, CDR1 is MDHEN and CDR2 is SYDVKM. This CDR3 region has 16 residues. The CDR3 protein is CASRSLLAVNYNEQFF. The CDR3, as DNA: TGTGCCAGCAGGTCGCTACTAGCGGTAAATTACAATGAGCAGTTCTTC. Looking up the rest from reference TRBV28 and TRBJ2-1 gives the full variable domain: DVKVTQSSRYLVKRTGEKVFLECVQDMDHENMFWYRQDPGLGLRLIYFSYDVKMKEKGDIPEGYSVSREKKERFSLILESASTNQTSMYLCASRSLLAVNYNEQFFGPGTRLTVL.

The chain has TRBV15 and TRBJ2-5; 7 bases agree with TRBD2. The J call may not be correct, given that the DNA end is closer to TRBJ2-7. The germline gives CDR1 LNHNV, CDR2 YYDKDF (reference sequence). The CDR3 contains 15 residues. CDR3 DNA sequence: TGTGCCACCAGCAGAGCACGCGGGAGACGCTACGAGCAGTACTTC. It codes for CATSRARGRRYEQYF.

V and J are TRBV4-3 and TRBJ1-6, with TRBD1 as a possible D gene (5 bases). This CDR3 comprises 15 residues. Trimming took 0 bases from V and 10 from J, leaving 13 bases between them. Per germline, CDR1 LGHNA and CDR2 YSLEER. The CDR3 here is CASSQELRGRSPLHF. The CDR3 DNA follows: TGCGCCAGCAGCCAAGAATTAAGGGGTCGGTCACCCCTCCACTTT.

The chain combines TRBV28 with TRBJ1-2; D unresolved. Trimming left V 3 bases short and J 4 bases short, with 12 bases between. Germline-derived CDR1 and CDR2 are MDHEN and SYDVKM. The CDR3 spans 14 residues. The CDR3 region is CASSFSAASYGYTF. The CDR3 coding sequence is TGTGCCAGCAGTTTCAGTGCGGCGAGCTATGGCTACACCTTC.

This chain joins TRBV28 and TRBJ1-1; D uncertain. CDR3 length equals 14 residues. With 2 bases removed from V and 6 bases from J, the gap between germline ends came to 13 bases. The V gene's germline CDR1 is MDHEN and CDR2 SYDVKM. This CDR3 reads CASSLRSDRPEAFF. The CDR3, as DNA: TGTGCCAGCAGTTTACGTAGCGACCGGCCTGAAGCTTTCTTT.